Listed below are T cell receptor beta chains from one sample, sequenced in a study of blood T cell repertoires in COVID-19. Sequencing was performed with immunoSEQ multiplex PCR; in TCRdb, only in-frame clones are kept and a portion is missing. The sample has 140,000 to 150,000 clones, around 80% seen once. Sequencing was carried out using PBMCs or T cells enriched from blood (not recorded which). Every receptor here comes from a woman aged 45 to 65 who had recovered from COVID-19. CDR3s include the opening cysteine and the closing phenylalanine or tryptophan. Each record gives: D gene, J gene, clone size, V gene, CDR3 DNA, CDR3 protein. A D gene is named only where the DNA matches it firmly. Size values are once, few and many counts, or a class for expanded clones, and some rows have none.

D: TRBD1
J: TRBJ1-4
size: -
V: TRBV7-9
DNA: TGTGCCAGCAGCCTTGCCTGGACAGGGGGCATCTCTAATGAAAAACTGTTTTTT
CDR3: CASSLAWTGGISNEKLFF

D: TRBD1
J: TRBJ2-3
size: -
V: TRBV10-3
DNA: TGTGCCATCAACACAGGGGGCTCGTACACAGATACGCAGTATTTT
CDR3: CAINTGGSYTDTQYF

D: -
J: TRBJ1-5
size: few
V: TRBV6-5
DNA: TGTGCCAGCATGCCTCCGGGGATCAATCAGCCCCAGCATTTT
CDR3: CASMPPGINQPQHF

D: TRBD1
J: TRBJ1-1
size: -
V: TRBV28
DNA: TGTGCCAGCAGTTTGACAGGGGAGTGGGCTTTCTTT
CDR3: CASSLTGEWAFF

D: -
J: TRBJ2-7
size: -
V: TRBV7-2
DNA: TGTGCCAGCAGCTTTAGGGGAGAGCAGTACTTC
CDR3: CASSFRGEQYF

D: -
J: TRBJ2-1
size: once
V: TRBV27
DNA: TGTGCCAGCAGTTCTACAGGGTCCAATGAGCAGTTCTTC
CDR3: CASSSTGSNEQFF

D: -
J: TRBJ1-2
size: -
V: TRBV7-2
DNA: TGTGCCAGCAGCTTAGTAGCAGGGAACTATGGCTACACCTTC
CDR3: CASSLVAGNYGYTF

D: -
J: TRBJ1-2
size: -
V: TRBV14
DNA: TGTGCCAGCAGCCAAGTCTATCGAACCAACTATGGCTACACCTTC
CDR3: CASSQVYRTNYGYTF

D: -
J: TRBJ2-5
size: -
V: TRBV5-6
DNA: TGTGCCAGCAGCTCCATGGGGGCTAGAGAGACCCAGTACTTC
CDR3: CASSSMGARETQYF

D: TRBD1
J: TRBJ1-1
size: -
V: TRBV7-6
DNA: TGTGCCAGCAGCCCGGGACAGGGGGCGCGTCTTGACACTGAAGCTTTCTTT
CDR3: CASSPGQGARLDTEAFF

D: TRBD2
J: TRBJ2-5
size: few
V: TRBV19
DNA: TGTGCCAGTAGTAGATTAGCGGGGGACGAGACCCAGTACTTC
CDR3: CASSRLAGDETQYF

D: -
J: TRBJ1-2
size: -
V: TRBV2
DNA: TGTGCCACCTCCCTAGAGGGCCCGCTGGGTGGCTACACCTTC
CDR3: CATSLEGPLGGYTF

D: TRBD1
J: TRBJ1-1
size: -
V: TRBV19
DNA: TGTGCCAGTAGTATACAGGGGGCGAACACTGAAGCTTTCTTT
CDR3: CASSIQGANTEAFF

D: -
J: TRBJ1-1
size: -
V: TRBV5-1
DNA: TGCGCCAGCAGCTTGGATCAGGGCCGGGCTTTCTTT
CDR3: CASSLDQGRAFF

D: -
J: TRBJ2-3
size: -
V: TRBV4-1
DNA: TGCGCCAGCAGCTCGCTAAGAGCGACGGACACAGATACGCAGTATTTT
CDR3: CASSSLRATDTDTQYF

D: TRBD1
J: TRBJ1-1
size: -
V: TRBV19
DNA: TGTGCCAGTAGCAGACAGGGGGCCGACACTGAAGCTTTCTTT
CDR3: CASSRQGADTEAFF

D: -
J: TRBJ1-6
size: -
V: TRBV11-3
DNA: TGTGCCAGCAGCCTCAGGGAGCGGGGTTCACCCCTCCACTTT
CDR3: CASSLRERGSPLHF

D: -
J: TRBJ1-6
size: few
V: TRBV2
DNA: TGTGCCAGCAGCTACCTTGAGGCAGCAAATTCACCCCTCCACTTT
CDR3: CASSYLEAANSPLHF

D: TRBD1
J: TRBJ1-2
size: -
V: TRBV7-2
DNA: TGTGCCAGCAGCTTAAATGGACAGGGGGCGGGCGGCTACACCTTC
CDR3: CASSLNGQGAGGYTF

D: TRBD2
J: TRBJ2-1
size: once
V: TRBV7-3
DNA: TGTGCCAGCAGCCCCGGGGGGGCTTACAATGAGCAGTTCTTC
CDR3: CASSPGGAYNEQFF

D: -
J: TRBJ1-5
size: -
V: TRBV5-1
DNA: TGCGCCAGCAGCTTAGGCGGGGGCAATCAGCCCCAGCATTTT
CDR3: CASSLGGGNQPQHF

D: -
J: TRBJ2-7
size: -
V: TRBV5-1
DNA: TGCGCCACGAGGACGGACACAACTTCCTACGAGCAGTACTTC
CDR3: CATRTDTTSYEQYF

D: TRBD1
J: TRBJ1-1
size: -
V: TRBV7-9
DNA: TGTGCCAGCAGCTTCAGGGGGTGGGACACTGAAGCTTTCTTT
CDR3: CASSFRGWDTEAFF

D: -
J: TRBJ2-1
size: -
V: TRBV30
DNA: TGTGCCTGGGCCGTATGGGGGGATTTGTATGAGCAGTTCTTC
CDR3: CAWAVWGDLYEQFF

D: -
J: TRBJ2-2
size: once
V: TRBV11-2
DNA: TGTGCCAGCAGCCCTGGACAGACCGGGGAGCTGTTTTTT
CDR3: CASSPGQTGELFF

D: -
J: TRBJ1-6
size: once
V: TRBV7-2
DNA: TGTGCCAGCAGCGGCAGCGCGAATTCACCCCTCCACTTT
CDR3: CASSGSANSPLHF

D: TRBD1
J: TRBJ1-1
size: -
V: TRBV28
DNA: TGTGCCAGCAGTGTCACAGGGGGCGGGGGCACTGAAGCTTTCTTT
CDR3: CASSVTGGGGTEAFF

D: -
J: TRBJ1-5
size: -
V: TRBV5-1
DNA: TGCGCCAGCAGCTTGGGCGACAATCAGCCCCAGCATTTT
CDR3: CASSLGDNQPQHF

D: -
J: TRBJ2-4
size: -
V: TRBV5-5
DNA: TGTGCCAGCAGCTTGCGGACAGTCAGAGCCAAAAACATTCAGTACTTC
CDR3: CASSLRTVRAKNIQYF

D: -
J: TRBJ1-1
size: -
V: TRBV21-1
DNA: TGTGCCAGCAGCGCAGAAGCCGGGGAGGGGCGGACTGAAGCTTTCTTT
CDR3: CASSAEAGEGRTEAFF

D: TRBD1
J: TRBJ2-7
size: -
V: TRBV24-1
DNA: TGTGCCACCAGTGTGGGCCGGGACAGGGGTGACGAGCAGTACTTC
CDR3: CATSVGRDRGDEQYF

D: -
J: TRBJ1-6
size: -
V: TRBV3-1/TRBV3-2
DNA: TGTGCCACCGGACTCGAAGCGAATAATTCACCCCTCCACTTT
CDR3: CATGLEANNSPLHF

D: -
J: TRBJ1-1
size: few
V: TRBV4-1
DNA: TGCGCCAGCAGCCAAGAGCCAGGGTCGAACACTGAAGCTTTCTTT
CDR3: CASSQEPGSNTEAFF

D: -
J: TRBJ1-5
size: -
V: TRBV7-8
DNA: TGTGCCAGCAGCCCAGAGGAGAGTTTCAATCAGCCCCAGCATTTT
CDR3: CASSPEESFNQPQHF

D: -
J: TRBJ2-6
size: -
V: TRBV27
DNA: TGTGCCAGCAGTTTATCGCCAGGGACTGGGGCCAACGTCCTGACTTTC
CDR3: CASSLSPGTGANVLTF

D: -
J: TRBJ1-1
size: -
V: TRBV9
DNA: TGTGCCAGCAGCGTAAATCTTAACACTGAAGCTTTCTTT
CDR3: CASSVNLNTEAFF

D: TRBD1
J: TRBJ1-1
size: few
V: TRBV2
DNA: TGTGCCAGCAGTTTCAAGCAGGGGGCCACTGAAGCTTTCTTT
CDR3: CASSFKQGATEAFF

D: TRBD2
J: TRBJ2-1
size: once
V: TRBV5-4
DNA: TGTGCCAGCAGCTCGGGAGGTGGGGCGGAATCCTACAATGAGCAGTTCTTC
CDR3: CASSSGGGAESYNEQFF

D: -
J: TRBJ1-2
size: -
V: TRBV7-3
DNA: TGTGCCAGCAGCCCTCGACGGGGAATTGGCTACACCTTC
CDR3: CASSPRRGIGYTF

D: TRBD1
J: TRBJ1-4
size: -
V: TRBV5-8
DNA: TGTGCCAGCAGCGGGGGACAGGCCGATTTTCCAACTAATGAAAAACTGTTTTTT
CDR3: CASSGGQADFPTNEKLFF

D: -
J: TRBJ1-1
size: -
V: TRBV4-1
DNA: TGCGCCAGCAGCGAGGCCGGCATGAACACTGAAGCTTTCTTT
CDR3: CASSEAGMNTEAFF

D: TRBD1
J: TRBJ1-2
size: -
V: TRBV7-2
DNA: TGTGCCAGCACCCCCGGGGACAGGGGCAATCTTAACTATGGCTACACCTTC
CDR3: CASTPGDRGNLNYGYTF

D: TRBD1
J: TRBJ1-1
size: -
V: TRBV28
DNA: TGTGCCAGCAGTTCCACGGGACAGGGGTGGTTTAGCACTGAAGCTTTCTTT
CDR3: CASSSTGQGWFSTEAFF